These T cell receptor beta chains were read from a single sample in a study of blood T cell repertoires in COVID-19. Some clones are missing from TCRdb's copy, which holds only in-frame ones; the method was immunoSEQ multiplex PCR. The top ten clones hold roughly 11% of a sample with roughly 150,000 clones, 84% of them seen once. The sample consisted of peripheral blood. These receptors were collected from a man between 70 and 80 years old with active or convalescent COVID-19. Both conserved end residues are part of each CDR3. D genes are given only for firm matches. The listing skips clone size in some rows; elsewhere it reads once, few, many or a size class.

clone size: NA
D gene: NA
J gene: TRBJ1-1
V gene: TRBV3-1/TRBV3-2
CDR3 protein: CASSQGGSNSEAFF
CDR3 DNA: TGTGCCAGCAGCCAGGGAGGATCAAACTCTGAAGCTTTCTTT

clone size: NA
D gene: NA
J gene: TRBJ1-1
V gene: TRBV5-1
CDR3 protein: CASSLEFGGTEAFF
CDR3 DNA: TGCGCCAGCAGCTTGGAGTTTGGGGGGACTGAAGCTTTCTTT

clone size: NA
D gene: TRBD1
J gene: TRBJ2-7
V gene: TRBV2
CDR3 protein: CASWIGQGGIYEQYF
CDR3 DNA: TGTGCCAGCTGGATAGGACAGGGTGGAATCTACGAGCAGTACTTC

clone size: NA
D gene: TRBD2
J gene: TRBJ2-3
V gene: TRBV18
CDR3 protein: CASSPIGGRGSDTQYF
CDR3 DNA: TGTGCCAGCTCACCAATAGGCGGGAGGGGATCAGATACGCAGTATTTT

clone size: NA
D gene: NA
J gene: TRBJ2-1
V gene: TRBV28
CDR3 protein: CASSRRLGATEQFF
CDR3 DNA: TGTGCCAGCAGCCGGAGACTAGGGGCGACTGAGCAGTTCTTC

clone size: NA
D gene: NA
J gene: TRBJ2-3
V gene: TRBV5-8
CDR3 protein: CASSLGSNSDTQYF
CDR3 DNA: TGTGCCAGCAGCTTGGGAAGCAACTCAGATACGCAGTATTTT

clone size: NA
D gene: TRBD2
J gene: TRBJ2-2
V gene: TRBV27
CDR3 protein: CASSFFGRATGELFF
CDR3 DNA: TGTGCCAGCAGTTTTTTTGGGAGGGCAACCGGGGAGCTGTTTTTT

clone size: NA
D gene: TRBD2
J gene: TRBJ2-2
V gene: TRBV2
CDR3 protein: CASRPGTSGGRELFF
CDR3 DNA: TGTGCCAGCAGGCCCGGGACTAGCGGGGGCCGGGAGCTGTTTTTT

clone size: NA
D gene: NA
J gene: TRBJ2-5
V gene: TRBV7-2
CDR3 protein: CASSPGGGLGETQYF
CDR3 DNA: TGTGCCAGCAGCCCTGGGGGGGGGCTGGGAGAGACCCAGTACTTC

clone size: NA
D gene: NA
J gene: TRBJ1-1
V gene: TRBV29-1
CDR3 protein: CSVRREPNTGAFF
CDR3 DNA: TGCAGCGTACGTAGGGAGCCTAACACTGGAGCTTTCTTT

clone size: NA
D gene: TRBD1
J gene: TRBJ1-6
V gene: TRBV5-6
CDR3 protein: CASRGSQGASNSPLHF
CDR3 DNA: TGTGCCAGCAGGGGTAGTCAGGGGGCCTCTAATTCACCCCTCCACTTT

clone size: NA
D gene: TRBD1
J gene: TRBJ1-2
V gene: TRBV7-9
CDR3 protein: CASSFRDRDDGYTF
CDR3 DNA: TGTGCCAGCAGCTTTCGGGACAGGGATGATGGCTACACCTTC

clone size: NA
D gene: TRBD1
J gene: TRBJ2-5
V gene: TRBV29-1
CDR3 protein: CSVVRDRGPETQYF
CDR3 DNA: TGCAGCGTTGTCCGGGACAGGGGGCCGGAGACCCAGTACTTC

clone size: NA
D gene: TRBD1
J gene: TRBJ1-1
V gene: TRBV19
CDR3 protein: CASSTMGQGGTEAFF
CDR3 DNA: TGTGCCAGTAGTACTATGGGACAGGGGGGCACTGAAGCTTTCTTT

clone size: NA
D gene: NA
J gene: TRBJ2-5
V gene: TRBV7-7
CDR3 protein: CASSPRQDQETQYF
CDR3 DNA: TGTGCCAGCAGCCCCCGACAGGACCAAGAGACCCAGTACTTC

clone size: NA
D gene: NA
J gene: TRBJ2-7
V gene: TRBV5-1
CDR3 protein: CASSLDRKDYEQYF
CDR3 DNA: TGCGCCAGCAGCTTGGACAGAAAAGACTACGAGCAGTACTTC

clone size: NA
D gene: NA
J gene: TRBJ2-3
V gene: TRBV19
CDR3 protein: CASSISADTQYF
CDR3 DNA: TGTGCCAGTAGTATATCGGCAGATACGCAGTATTTT

clone size: few
D gene: NA
J gene: TRBJ1-6
V gene: TRBV6-6
CDR3 protein: CASSPSGLKSSYNSPLHF
CDR3 DNA: TGTGCCAGCAGTCCCTCGGGACTCAAGAGCTCCTATAATTCACCCCTCCACTTT

clone size: NA
D gene: TRBD2
J gene: TRBJ2-7
V gene: TRBV5-1
CDR3 protein: CASSPGGGSGHEQYF
CDR3 DNA: TGCGCCAGCAGCCCCGGGGGGGGCAGTGGGCACGAGCAGTACTTC

clone size: once
D gene: NA
J gene: TRBJ2-7
V gene: TRBV15
CDR3 protein: CATSRDRGEDYEQYF
CDR3 DNA: TGTGCCACCAGCAGAGATCGGGGAGAAGACTACGAGCAGTACTTC

clone size: NA
D gene: NA
J gene: TRBJ2-5
V gene: TRBV5-1
CDR3 protein: CASSLEQGGQETQYF
CDR3 DNA: TGCGCCAGCAGCTTGGAGCAGGGTGGCCAAGAGACCCAGTACTTC

clone size: NA
D gene: TRBD1
J gene: TRBJ1-1
V gene: TRBV5-1
CDR3 protein: CASSLTTGALGTEAFF
CDR3 DNA: TGCGCCAGCAGCCTCACGACAGGGGCTTTGGGCACTGAAGCTTTCTTT

clone size: NA
D gene: TRBD2
J gene: TRBJ2-5
V gene: TRBV5-4
CDR3 protein: CASSTGTSGKGETQYF
CDR3 DNA: TGTGCCAGCAGCACGGGGACTAGCGGGAAGGGAGAGACCCAGTACTTC

clone size: NA
D gene: NA
J gene: TRBJ1-5
V gene: TRBV30
CDR3 protein: CAWSEDSHSNQPQHF
CDR3 DNA: TGTGCCTGGAGTGAGGACAGCCATAGCAATCAGCCCCAGCATTTT

clone size: NA
D gene: NA
J gene: TRBJ1-1
V gene: TRBV4-3
CDR3 protein: CASSQSPAEVGFDTEAFF
CDR3 DNA: TGCGCCAGCAGCCAGTCCCCTGCCGAGGTCGGGTTCGACACTGAAGCTTTCTTT

clone size: few
D gene: NA
J gene: TRBJ1-6
V gene: TRBV3-1/TRBV3-2
CDR3 protein: CASSQAGYRSPLHF
CDR3 DNA: TGTGCCAGCAGCCAGGCAGGGTATCGATCACCCCTCCACTTT

clone size: NA
D gene: TRBD1
J gene: TRBJ2-1
V gene: TRBV27
CDR3 protein: CASMWTGGNEQFF
CDR3 DNA: TGTGCCAGTATGTGGACAGGGGGCAATGAGCAGTTCTTC

clone size: NA
D gene: NA
J gene: TRBJ1-1
V gene: TRBV9
CDR3 protein: CASSAVERTAMNTEAFF
CDR3 DNA: TGTGCCAGCAGCGCAGTAGAGCGGACAGCTATGAACACTGAAGCTTTCTTT

clone size: NA
D gene: TRBD2
J gene: TRBJ2-2
V gene: TRBV7-3
CDR3 protein: CASSQGGTSGTGELFF
CDR3 DNA: TGTGCCAGCAGCCAGGGGGGGACTAGCGGCACCGGGGAGCTGTTTTTT

clone size: NA
D gene: NA
J gene: TRBJ1-1
V gene: TRBV20-1
CDR3 protein: CSAKTGTEAFF
CDR3 DNA: TGCAGTGCCAAGACGGGGACTGAAGCTTTCTTT

clone size: NA
D gene: TRBD2
J gene: TRBJ2-2
V gene: TRBV5-4
CDR3 protein: CASSSLGRGDTGELFF
CDR3 DNA: TGTGCCAGCAGCTCCCTGGGACGGGGGGACACCGGGGAGCTGTTTTTT

clone size: NA
D gene: NA
J gene: TRBJ1-1
V gene: TRBV7-2
CDR3 protein: CASSRQVTEAFF
CDR3 DNA: TGTGCCAGCAGCCGACAGGTCACTGAAGCTTTCTTT

clone size: once
D gene: NA
J gene: TRBJ1-3
V gene: TRBV13
CDR3 protein: CASSLGRTPGNTIYF
CDR3 DNA: TGTGCCAGCAGCTTAGGACGGACACCCGGAAACACCATATATTTT

clone size: once
D gene: TRBD2
J gene: TRBJ2-7
V gene: TRBV6-5
CDR3 protein: CASSMGLAGTYEQYF
CDR3 DNA: TGTGCCAGCAGTATGGGACTAGCGGGTACCTACGAGCAGTACTTC

clone size: once
D gene: TRBD2
J gene: TRBJ2-7
V gene: TRBV7-3
CDR3 protein: CASSLEGLAADSYEQYF
CDR3 DNA: TGTGCCAGCAGCTTAGAGGGACTAGCGGCCGACTCCTACGAGCAGTACTTC

clone size: NA
D gene: NA
J gene: TRBJ1-2
V gene: TRBV10-3
CDR3 protein: CAIRDSLGDGYTF
CDR3 DNA: TGTGCCATCAGGGACTCCTTGGGAGATGGCTACACCTTC

clone size: NA
D gene: TRBD2
J gene: TRBJ2-3
V gene: TRBV7-3
CDR3 protein: CASSLTSASGKTDTQYF
CDR3 DNA: TGTGCCAGCAGCTTAACGTCTGCTAGCGGGAAAACAGATACGCAGTATTTT

clone size: NA
D gene: NA
J gene: TRBJ2-2
V gene: TRBV24-1
CDR3 protein: CATSFAVNTGELFF
CDR3 DNA: TGTGCCACCAGTTTTGCGGTGAACACCGGGGAGCTGTTTTTT

clone size: NA
D gene: NA
J gene: TRBJ2-7
V gene: TRBV5-4
CDR3 protein: CASSRVGTGLYEQYF
CDR3 DNA: TGTGCCAGCAGCCGAGTAGGGACTGGCCTCTACGAGCAGTACTTC

clone size: once
D gene: NA
J gene: TRBJ1-3
V gene: TRBV30
CDR3 protein: CAWSVRWGGGNTIYF
CDR3 DNA: TGTGCCTGGAGTGTACGGTGGGGGGGTGGAAACACCATATATTTT

clone size: NA
D gene: NA
J gene: TRBJ2-1
V gene: TRBV27
CDR3 protein: CASRHRQGGSYNEQFF
CDR3 DNA: TGTGCCAGCAGGCACAGACAGGGAGGCTCCTACAATGAGCAGTTCTTC

clone size: NA
D gene: TRBD1
J gene: TRBJ1-6
V gene: TRBV10-3
CDR3 protein: CAISEAQGAESPLHF
CDR3 DNA: TGTGCCATCAGTGAGGCCCAGGGGGCTGAGTCACCCCTCCACTTT

clone size: NA
D gene: NA
J gene: TRBJ2-7
V gene: TRBV4-3
CDR3 protein: CASSQGNSVVYEQYF
CDR3 DNA: TGCGCCAGCAGCCAGGGAAATAGCGTCGTCTACGAGCAGTACTTC